The present entry profiles one T cell receptor beta chain with its context. It lacks a known antigen. The junction does not match germline at one end; this may be a read error. From the cysteine up to the phenylalanine, the CDR3 has a length of 17 residues. The kept DNA is CDR3 alone, 51 bases in frame from the first base. For CDR1 and CDR2, the germline V gene (reference sequence) lists SEHNR and FQNEAQ. The data stem from a study of cytomegalovirus exposure and HLA in healthy donors (TCRdb year 2017). About the investigation overall: An earlier analysis of 587 of the donors reported 276 Gb of sequence data and 117 million unique TCR beta sequences from about 179 million T cells. Among the roughly 400 genotyped donors, around 81% belonged to the genetic ancestry cluster associated with self-reported Caucasian donors. The study used immunosequencing to profile the T cell repertoires of hundreds of subjects and linked those repertoires to cytomegalovirus serostatus. An early release covering over 500 HLA-typed donors comprised roughly 300 gigabases of sequencing data and approximately 80 million unique TCR sequences. Rather than drawing on any new phenotypic data, the later analysis identified candidate immune exposures from TCR beta sequences and the way those sequences occurred across donors. An earlier analysis of a few hundred of the donors applied high-throughput TCR beta sequencing to assess whether each TCR beta V gene segment acted as functional or pseudogenic. On average, 235,054 unique TCR beta nucleotide sequences were sequenced per donor among 300 to 500 genotyped donors of the cohort, with 15% to 20% of those sequences being non-productive. Donor age, sex, ethnicity and CMV serostatus were compiled together with the repertoire data. The study combined high-throughput TCR immunosequencing, statistical association of individual TCRs with disease status, and machine learning to predict cytomegalovirus infection status. Because of strong linkage in the cohort, roughly five DR-DQ haplotypes were treated as single units for association and clustering. A later genetic analysis used genome-wide SNP genotypes for about 60% of the roughly 670 donors, treating that subset as a discovery cohort. HLA typing covered class I and class II loci at four-digit resolution. In addition to the first cohort of 666 subjects, a separate validation cohort of 120 different subjects was used. In a later analysis, previously published TCR beta repertoires from about 640 donors were re-analyzed and high-resolution HLA genotyping was added so that TCR occurrence patterns could be studied. The study aimed to test whether signatures of past pathogen exposure could be identified by cataloging public T cell receptors. The number of typed donors differed by locus: roughly 629-630 for A, B, C, DRB1 and DQB1; some 540 for DQA1; approximately 600 for DPA1; and about 450 for DPB1. All discovery cohort repertoires had been generated using a single sequencing platform. Overall study outcomes, separate from this receptor: Because HLA typing was missing for some donors at each locus, association tests included only the typed subset. A later analysis found that TCR association rates varied across HLA loci, with DRB1 alleles showing the most associated TCRs and HLA-C alleles the fewest. Most TCR sequences were seen in very few donors, while some public TCRs were found in many individuals. Roughly uniform sequencing depth across donors was assumed in presence/absence analyses, although this assumption may not hold. In vitro tests confirmed that a few of the cytomegalovirus-associated TCR beta chains recognize cytomegalovirus antigens. A further reported finding was that TCR beta sequences accurately predicted the HLA-A and HLA-B alleles for most subjects in the first cohort. When HLA alleles, especially DR and DQ, strongly co-occurred, attributing TCR associations to individual alleles was difficult. In a later analysis, HLA-associated TCR beta chains were found to be more clonally expanded and to have lower generation probabilities than equally common non-associated chains. The classifier was reported to diagnose cytomegalovirus status with high specificity and sensitivity in both the original cohort and the validation cohort. Over 15 rarely observed V segments, including chromosome 9 orphons, were excluded from the earlier analysis of 550 to 700 of the donors because counts were too low. Because the 87-base-pair reads could not distinguish some IMGT-functional V segments, including TRBV6-2 and TRBV6-3, those segments were excluded. The authors suggested that the approach could potentially be generalized to other disease states and immunological phenotypes. In the study, some 160 TCR beta chains were listed as associated with cytomegalovirus. In an earlier analysis of approximately 600 of the donors, most TCR beta V segments were observed in productive rearrangements about 87% or about 30% of the time, broadly matching IMGT annotations. The cohort was sequenced for TCR beta chains only, and without alpha or paired-chain data the features that could be detected were limited. A group of highly shared sequence variants was considered likely to be a technical artifact of the sequencing pipeline. Linkage disequilibrium might explain the correlated functional status among segregating V segments, but an unknown experimental factor could not be excluded. The only immune exposure information available for the cohort was CMV serostatus. A later analysis associated roughly 17,000 TCR beta sequences with specific HLA alleles at a false discovery rate of 0.05. In a later analysis, most CMV-associated TCR beta chains were found to appear HLA-restricted, with HLA associations seemingly driven largely by CMV exposure. A later genetic analysis reported fewer N-insertions in productive TCRs among donors in an Asian-associated ancestry cluster than the roughly 700-donor mean. A later genetic analysis associated a missense DCLRE1C variant with V-gene and J-gene trimming of TCR beta chains, and an independent cohort replicated the association. In a later analysis, several top co-occurrence clusters were reported to appear linked to parvovirus B19, influenza, CMV and Epstein-Barr virus.

The cohort comprised fewer than 700 healthy bone marrow donors. At the time of sampling, all cohort members were nominally healthy, though unrecorded immune exposures were likely present. The donor was CMV seropositive and belonged to the group of over 250 seropositive cohort members. A peripheral blood sample was provided by each donor, and peripheral blood mononuclear cells were used for TCR beta sequencing. Genomic DNA was extracted from the blood cell samples with the Qiagen DNeasy Blood Extraction Kit. Library prep was done by the immunoSEQ multiplex PCR assay. The multiplex PCR relied on a mix of 60 forward primers for TCR Vbeta segments and 13 reverse primers for TCR Jbeta segments. The CDR3 region of rearranged TCR beta genes was amplified from genomic DNA by a multiplex PCR assay. On the Illumina HiSeq System, the amplified TCR beta libraries were sequenced as 87-base-pair reads. The authors' pipeline ran thus. A later analysis counted approximately 74 million unique TCR beta chains across the 550 to 700 repertoires, and around 9.9 million of these chains were shared by at least two donors. Raw reads were error-corrected and collapsed into unique sequences with a nearest-neighbor algorithm that merged closely related sequences to remove PCR and sequencing errors. CDR3 sequences were aligned to IMGT reference sequences to assign V, D and J gene segments. For a sequence to be retained, at least a six-nucleotide match to both a V gene segment and a J gene segment was required. A rearrangement counted as productive if the CDR3 had no stop codons and remained in frame with V and J, and every other rearrangement counted as non-productive. CDR3 was defined by IMGT convention, running from the second conserved V-encoded cysteine to the conserved J-encoded phenylalanine. In an earlier analysis of around 570 of the donors, sequences lacking an unambiguous match to a single V gene segment were excluded. An earlier analysis of 500 to 600 of the donors classified V segments as functional when productive rearrangements were above 56.7% and as segregating when the standard deviation between donors was above 5%. A statistical classification framework was built to diagnose cytomegalovirus status from the catalog of TCR beta chain sequences. In a later analysis, V and J genes were assigned by comparing TCR nucleotide sequences against IMGT/GENE-DB human TR gene sequences. In a later analysis, CDR3 sequences and most-parsimonious VDJ recombination scenarios were assigned using the TCRdist pipeline. In a later analysis, every TCR beta chain was defined by the combination of its CDR3 amino acid sequence and its V-gene family, and reads without a unique V-gene family were dropped. A later analysis removed several hundred highly shared, low-generation-probability nucleotide sequences to deal with suspected cross-contamination and a sequencing artifact. For each public chain, a later analysis derived a clonal expansion index from normalized ranks of inferred template counts within each repertoire. A later analysis computed generation probabilities with a VDJ recombination model fitted to out-of-frame rearrangements, and checked the results against IGoR. A later analysis scored TCR-TCR, TCR-HLA and TCR-CMV co-occurrence with hypergeometric tests, applying a repertoire-size bias correction to TCR pairs. False discovery rates were estimated in a later analysis by permuting HLA or CMV assignments 20 times. In a later analysis, co-occurring TCRs were grouped using DBSCAN, and TCRdist sequence similarity was added for clustering within HLA-allele-positive subsets. Repertoires with fewer than 30,000 or more than 120,000 public chains were left out of co-occurrence clustering, as were five repertoires with anomalous nucleotide sharing. TCRdb stores this immuneACCESS table with in-frame sequences only. Part of the clones is absent; in the studies checked, under half of the shortfall reflects unresolved V genes, and no reason is known for the rest. V and J calls and clone size follow that table, whereas D and trimming were derived from the DNA. The sample contains about 110,000 clones, around 84% of them found a single time. Around 23% of the sample is held by the ten biggest clonotypes.

The chain couples TRBV7-9 to TRBJ1-1, with the D segment identity uncertain. Input material: PBMCs. This clonotype was obtained from a man aged 25 to 40 in good health and CMV-seropositive. The DNA reads as follows: TGTTCCAGCAGCCATAAGAGGGAGATTGTACTGAACACTGAAGCTTTCTTT. Its protein is CSSSHKREIVLNTEAFF.